This TCR beta chain was documented in a study of cytomegalovirus exposure and HLA in healthy donors. V lost 3 bases, J lost 1 base, and 1 base stayed unmatched. Germline V gene sequence: CDR1 SNHLY, CDR2 FYNNEI. This CDR3 has 15 residues. PCR was performed using 60 Vbeta and 13 Jbeta primers. Assay used: immunoSEQ multiplex PCR; TCRdb lists only in-frame clones, some missing. In the table there are some 120,000 clones, about 60% of which are singletons. The receptor's source is a woman aged 25 to 39 in good health and CMV-seronegative. The gene calls are TRBV2 and TRBJ2-5, with TRBD2 identical over 11 bases. Input material: PBMCs. The chain's CDR3 is CASSDLAGGQETQYF. The CDR3 bases are TGTGCCAGCAGTGACCTAGCGGGAGGCCAAGAGACCCAGTACTTC.